Detailed here is one TCR beta chain. The germline gene is not matched at one end of the junction; a read error may be the cause. This specimen belongs to a study of blood T cells in healthy people across ages. The CDR3 is 15 amino acids. Germline lookup yields CDR1 SSHAT and CDR2 FNYEAQ (reference sequence). PCR was performed a second time for about 6 to 12 cycles using a sample-barcoded 5' primer and a J-beta primer mix. TCRdb re-called the 5' RACE reads through MiXCR, storing one row per CDR3 protein. The sample records roughly 1,100,000 distinct CDR3 sequences, around 27% being singletons. The same sample was also used in a study of T cells of mothers and their children.

This clonotype was sampled from a girl aged 2 to 10 in good health. Sequencing input: blood. This sequence joins TRBV7-7 and TRBJ2-7; D is ambiguous. CDR3 in amino acids: CASSPGPTYLYEQYF. DNA of the CDR3: TGTGCTAGCAGCCCGGGCCCCACCTACCTCTACGAGCAGTACTTC.